This TCR beta chain was sequenced during a study of T-cell memory formation after mild COVID-19. Findings and caveats of the study: Largely, contracting CD4+ clones fell within CM and EM, and contracting CD8+ clones within EMRA.

Researchers used 5'RACE with constant-segment primers to make TCR alpha and TCR beta cDNA libraries that carry sample barcodes and UMIs. TCRdb ran MiXCR on the 5' RACE reads and lists one entry per CDR3 protein. Seen here are 110,000 to 150,000 distinct CDR3 sequences, about 25% observed once, and the top ten hold roughly a quarter. As for this clonotype: Its target is not known.

Germline CDR1 reads SGDLS; CDR2 reads YYNGEE. The CDR3 is 14 amino acids. Trimming removed 0 bases from V and 2 bases from J, with 9 bases in between. This chain connects TRBV9 to TRBJ2-7; D perhaps matches TRBD2 (5 bases). This TCR was recovered from an adult woman who had mild COVID-19 (a few samples of this study predate the infection). Cell type and time point are not known. Sequencing was done on a sample of PBMCs or a T cell subset sorted from them (not recorded which). For the CDR3, the DNA is TGTGCCAGCAGCGTAGATTACGGGACCTACGAGCAGTACTTC. It encodes CASSVDYGTYEQYF.